The 21 T cell receptor beta chains presented below share a single source sample, sequenced in a study of blood T cell repertoires in COVID-19. Sequenced by immunoSEQ multiplex PCR; TCRdb stores in-frame clones only, minus some. The sample includes about 340,000 clones, around 86% seen only once; the top ten take 4% to 5%. The material sequenced was PBMCs or T cells enriched from blood (not recorded which). The source of these receptors is a woman in her thirties or forties with acute COVID-19.

This chain joins TRBV4-3 and TRBJ2-1, with 10 bases fitting TRBD1. This CDR3 spans 16 amino acids. V dropped 4 bases and J dropped 6; count of bases not matched to a gene: 9. The germline V gene encodes CDR1 LGHNA and CDR2 YSLEER. The CDR3 nucleotides are TGCGCCAGCAGCCGAGACCCCGGGACAGGGGCCAATGAGCAGTTCTTC. This gives the protein CASSRDPGTGANEQFF.

This clone occurred once. This chain links TRBV19 with TRBJ2-1; 11 bases are a match to TRBD2. Trimming took 5 bases from V and 0 from J; bases not matched to a gene: 12. CDR1 and CDR2 (germline): LNHDA, SQIVND (reference sequence). The CDR3 runs 19 residues. CDR3 region: CASSSHSGLAASSYNEQFF. The CDR3 DNA reads TGTGCCAGTAGTTCCCACTCGGGACTAGCGGCGAGCTCCTACAATGAGCAGTTCTTC.

This clone has only one observation. The J gene is TRBJ2-3, the V gene TRBV29-1; perhaps TRBD1 as D (5 bases). CDR1 and CDR2 (germline): SQVTM, ANQGSEA. The CDR3 totals 13 residues. The ends were cut back, 2 bases at V and 2 bases at J, with 8 bases in the middle. The CDR3 DNA is TGCAGCGTTGAACCGGACAACACAGATACGCAGTATTTT. Translating it yields CSVEPDNTDTQYF.

A word on this clone: This CDR3 is also generated by other DNA sequences in the sample. This rearrangement joins TRBV7-2 to TRBJ1-1, with D unresolved. Germline values: CDR1 SGHTA, CDR2 FQGNSA. This CDR3 spans 13 amino acids. Trimming pared 1 base from V and 2 bases from J, leaving 5 bases between. The CDR3 here is CASSLGRNTEAFF. CDR3 in DNA: TGTGCCAGCAGCTTAGGCAGAAACACTGAAGCTTTCTTT.

This chain links TRBV14 with TRBJ2-2; 8 bases match TRBD1. Germline V gene data show CDR1 as SGHDN and CDR2 as FVKESK. This CDR3 region has 18 residues. The trim removed 2 bases at V and 0 bases at J, leaving 8 bases unmatched. As DNA, the CDR3 is TGTGCCAGCAGCCAAATGTGGCCGACAGGGGCGAACACCGGGGAGCTGTTTTTT. Translated: CASSQMWPTGANTGELFF. Filled out from reference TRBV14 and TRBJ2-2, the complete variable domain reads EAGVTQFPSHSVIEKGQTVTLRCDPISGHDNLYWYRRVMGKEIKFLLHFVKESKQDESGMPNNRFLAERTGGTYSTLKVQPAELEDSGVYFCASSQMWPTGANTGELFFGEGSRLTVL.

This chain joins TRBV29-1 and TRBJ1-1, with D hard to call. Deletions cut 6 bases from V and 0 bases from J, with 11 bases between. This CDR3 has 13 amino acids. CDR1 SQVTM and CDR2 ANQGSEA come from the germline V gene. The CDR3 bases are TGCAGCGTGCAACAGAGCATGAACACTGAAGCTTTCTTT. It translates to CSVQQSMNTEAFF.

The chain employs TRBV20-1 and TRBJ1-6; perhaps TRBD1 as D (5 bases). The CDR3 runs to 14 residues. V dropped 3 bases and J dropped 8 bases, with 14 bases sitting between them. The germline CDR1 and CDR2 sequences are DFQATT and SNEGSKA (reference sequence). CDR3 DNA sequence: TGCAGTGCTAGTAATTCGTGGGGGGATTCACCCCTCCACTTT. Encoded protein: CSASNSWGDSPLHF.

V usage is TRBV28 and J usage is TRBJ1-1; the D is unclear. This CDR3 comprises 13 residues. The germline gives CDR1 MDHEN, CDR2 SYDVKM. The ends were cut back, 2 bases at V and 0 bases at J, with 4 bases in the middle. The CDR3 loop is CASSLQVNTEAFF. Here the CDR3 DNA reads TGTGCCAGCAGTTTACAGGTGAACACTGAAGCTTTCTTT.

The chain joins TRBV18 to TRBJ2-2; 10 nucleotides line up with TRBD1. J lost 5 bases, V lost 3 bases, and 3 bases had no gene match. The CDR3 has 15 residues. Germline lookup yields CDR1 KGHSH and CDR2 LQKENI. The CDR3 nucleotides are TGTGCCAGCTCACCGACAGGGGGCAGTACCGGGGAGCTGTTTTTT. Protein: CASSPTGGSTGELFF.

V gene TRBV14 combines with J gene TRBJ2-7; TRBD2 matches at 7 bases. The germline V gene encodes CDR1 SGHDN and CDR2 FVKESK. Trimming cost V 3 bases and J 5 bases; bases outside gene matches: 4. The CDR3 runs to 13 residues. The CDR3 nucleotides read TGTGCCAGCAGCCAGCAGGGAGGGGACGAGCAGTACTTC. As protein: CASSQQGGDEQYF. The full variable domain, rest sourced from reference TRBV14 and TRBJ2-7, is EAGVTQFPSHSVIEKGQTVTLRCDPISGHDNLYWYRRVMGKEIKFLLHFVKESKQDESGMPNNRFLAERTGGTYSTLKVQPAELEDSGVYFCASSQQGGDEQYFGPGTRLTVT.

The chain employs TRBV7-9 and TRBJ2-5; D is unclear. Germline V CDR1 and CDR2: SEHNR, FQNEAQ (reference sequence). Trimming took 5 bases from V and 5 from J, leaving 12 bases between them. The CDR3 extends over 13 amino acids. CDR3 sequence (DNA): TGTGCCAGCAGCAAAACAGACGCCGAGACCCAGTACTTC. Its translation is CASSKTDAETQYF. Full variable domain (outside the CDR3, taken from reference TRBV7-9 and TRBJ2-5): DTGVSQNPRHKITKRGQNVTFRCDPISEHNRLYWYRQTLGQGPEFLTYFQNEAQLEKSRLLSDRFSAERPKGSFSTLEIQRTEQGDSAMYLCASSKTDAETQYFGPGTRLLVL.

The V call is TRBV7-3, the J call TRBJ2-1, with 7 bases that match TRBD2. Per the germline V gene, CDR1 is SGHTA and CDR2 is FQGTGA. V trimming: 2 bases; J trimming: 0 bases; junction bases outside the gene matches: 1. The CDR3 runs to 15 residues. The CDR3, as DNA: TGTGCCAGCAGCTTAGCGGGGGACTCCTACAATGAGCAGTTCTTC. Protein sequence: CASSLAGDSYNEQFF.

The chain joins TRBV28 to TRBJ1-2, with a tentative D call TRBD1 (6 bases). CDR1 and CDR2 from the germline V gene are MDHEN and SYDVKM. The CDR3 has 13 residues. Trimming shortened V by 5 bases and J by 5 bases, and 12 bases separated the two germline ends. The CDR3 region has the DNA TGTGCCAGCAGTCCGGGAGGGGGGTATGGCTACACCTTC. Protein: CASSPGGGYGYTF.

The chain joins TRBV20-1 to TRBJ2-5, with TRBD2 identical over 8 bases. The ends lost 3 bases at V and 5 bases at J; junction bases unmatched: 11. Per germline, CDR1 DFQATT and CDR2 SNEGSKA (reference sequence). CDR3 size: 15 residues. The CDR3 here is CSASSSTGGWETQYF. CDR3 nucleotides: TGCAGTGCTAGTTCGTCAACGGGGGGGTGGGAGACCCAGTACTTC.

The V call is TRBV9, the J call TRBJ1-1; D is ambiguous. Germline loops: CDR1 SGDLS, CDR2 YYNGEE. The CDR3 spans 18 residues. The ends were cut back, 0 bases at V and 4 bases at J, with 22 bases in the middle. The CDR3 here is CASSVGPLAGRVGTEAFF. CDR3 DNA sequence: TGTGCCAGCAGCGTAGGGCCCTTGGCAGGTCGAGTTGGCACTGAAGCTTTCTTT.

This clone was seen a single time. The chain has TRBV6-5 and TRBJ2-3, with D perhaps matching TRBD1 (6 bases). The CDR3 is 15 residues long. In germline, CDR1 is MNHEY, CDR2 SVGAGI. Trimming shortened V by 5 bases and J by 1 base, and 13 bases separated the two germline ends. The CDR3 sequence: CASSPRDIGTDTQYF. CDR3 in DNA: TGTGCCAGCAGTCCCCGGGACATCGGCACAGATACGCAGTATTTT.

The rearrangement uses TRBV6-1 and TRBJ2-1, with TRBD1 identical over 10 bases. CDR3 length: 15 amino acids. Germline CDR1 and CDR2: MNHNS and SASEGT. With V trimmed by 1 base and J by 4 bases, 1 base remained unmatched. This CDR3 is CASSEGQGAYNEQFF. The CDR3 DNA is TGTGCCAGCAGTGAAGGACAGGGGGCTTACAATGAGCAGTTCTTC.

This CDR3 reads CASSRTGGPNEKLFF. The DNA for the CDR3 is TGTGCCAGCAGCCGCACAGGGGGCCCTAATGAAAAACTGTTTTTT. The rearrangement joins TRBV28 to TRBJ1-4, with 9 positions matching TRBD1. V was pared by 6 bases and J by 3 bases, with 5 bases of the junction left unmatched. CDR1 is MDHEN, CDR2 SYDVKM, per germline. The CDR3 loop spans 15 amino acids. The complete variable domain, with remaining parts taken from reference TRBV28 and TRBJ1-4, reads DVKVTQSSRYLVKRTGEKVFLECVQDMDHENMFWYRQDPGLGLRLIYFSYDVKMKEKGDIPEGYSVSREKKERFSLILESASTNQTSMYLCASSRTGGPNEKLFFGSGTQLSVL.

This rearrangement joins TRBV7-8 to TRBJ2-7; D uncertain. V was shortened by 4 bases and J by 4 bases, with 11 bases between the two germline ends. The CDR3 covers 13 residues. In germline, CDR1 is SGHVS, CDR2 FQNEAQ. CDR3 amino acids: CASSYLDTYEQYF. The CDR3 nucleotides are TGTGCCAGCAGCTACCTCGACACATACGAGCAGTACTTC.

This clone was seen once. The rearrangement joins TRBV18 to TRBJ1-1; D may be TRBD1 (6 bases). The V end lost 5 bases, the J end lost 1 base, and 14 bases lay between the germline ends. CDR3 length: 15 amino acids. The germline V gene has CDR1 KGHSH and CDR2 LQKENI. This CDR3 reads CASSSRTGTNTEAFF. The CDR3 bases are TGTGCCAGCTCATCCAGAACAGGGACGAACACTGAAGCTTTCTTT.

The chain couples TRBV28 to TRBJ1-2; TRBD1 aligns across 7 bases. Unmatched junction bases numbered 9, after V lost 5 bases and J lost 12 bases. The germline V gene has CDR1 MDHEN and CDR2 SYDVKM. CDR3 size: 12 residues. CDR3 in DNA: TGTGCCAGCAGTCCCTCGATGACAGGGAACACCTTC. It translates to CASSPSMTGNTF.